The source of this T cell receptor (beta chain) is a study of early T cells in non-severe SARS-CoV-2 infection. This clonotype was recorded many times. Its antigen is unidentified. Regarding the study as a whole: Private and CD4 specificities were missed by VDJdb matching, skewed to anti-spike CD8.

Germline CDR1 and CDR2: KGHSH and LQKENI. V was clipped by 4 bases and J by 1 base; unmatched bases: 11. This CDR3 has 17 residues. One entry per CDR3 protein, called by TCRdb with MiXCR from the 5' RACE reads. Of over 30,000 distinct CDR3 sequences in the sample, about 6.5% were seen once. The rearrangement links TRBV18 to TRBJ1-1, with TRBD1 identical over 8 bases. The sequenced sample was whole blood. The TCR was taken from an adult who was a healthcare worker with PCR-confirmed SARS-CoV-2 infection or an uninfected control (not recorded which). The CDR3 DNA sequence: TGTGCCAGCTCACGATCTCAGGGGGCGCGCTCGAACACTGAAGCTTTCTTT. Encoded protein: CASSRSQGARSNTEAFF.